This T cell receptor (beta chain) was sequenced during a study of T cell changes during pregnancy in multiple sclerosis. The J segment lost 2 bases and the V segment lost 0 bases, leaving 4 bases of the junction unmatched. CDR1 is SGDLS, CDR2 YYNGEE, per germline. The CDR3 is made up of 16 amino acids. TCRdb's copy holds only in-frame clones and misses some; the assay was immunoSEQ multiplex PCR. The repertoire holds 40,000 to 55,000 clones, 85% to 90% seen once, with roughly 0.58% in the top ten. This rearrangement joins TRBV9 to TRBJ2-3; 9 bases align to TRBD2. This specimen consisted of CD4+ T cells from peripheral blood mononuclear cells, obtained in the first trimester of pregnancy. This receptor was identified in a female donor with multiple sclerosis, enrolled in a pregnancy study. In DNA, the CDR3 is TGTGCCAGCAGCGTAGGACTAGCGGATATCACAGATACGCAGTATTTT. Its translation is CASSVGLADITDTQYF.